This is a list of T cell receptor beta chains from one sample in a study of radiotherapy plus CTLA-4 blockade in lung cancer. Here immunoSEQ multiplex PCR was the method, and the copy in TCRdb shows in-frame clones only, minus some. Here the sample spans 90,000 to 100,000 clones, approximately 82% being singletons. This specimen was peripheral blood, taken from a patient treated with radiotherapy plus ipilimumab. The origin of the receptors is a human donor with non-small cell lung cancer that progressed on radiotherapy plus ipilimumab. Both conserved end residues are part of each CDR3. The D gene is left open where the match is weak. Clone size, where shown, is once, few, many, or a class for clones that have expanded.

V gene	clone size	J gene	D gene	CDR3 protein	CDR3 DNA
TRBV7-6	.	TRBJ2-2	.	CASSPSVDGTGELFF	TGTGCCAGCAGCCCGAGCGTGGATGGCACCGGGGAGCTGTTTTTT
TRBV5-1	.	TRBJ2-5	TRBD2	CASSTLAGRETQYF	TGCGCCAGCAGCACACTAGCGGGACGGGAGACCCAGTACTTC
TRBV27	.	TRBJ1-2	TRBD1	CASSLSSTGERHYGYTF	TGTGCCAGCAGTTTATCTTCCACAGGGGAACGTCACTATGGCTACACCTTC
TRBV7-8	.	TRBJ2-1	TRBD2	CASSPRTSADEQFF	TGTGCCAGCAGCCCACGGACTAGCGCAGATGAGCAGTTCTTC
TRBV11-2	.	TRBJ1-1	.	CASSQHSNMNTEAFF	TGTGCCAGCAGCCAACACAGCAACATGAACACTGAAGCTTTCTTT
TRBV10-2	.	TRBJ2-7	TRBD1	CASRQGAAYEQYF	TGCGCCAGCAGACAGGGGGCCGCCTACGAGCAGTACTTC
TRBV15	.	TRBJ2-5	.	CATQLAGEETQYF	TGTGCCACCCAACTGGCGGGTGAAGAGACCCAGTACTTC
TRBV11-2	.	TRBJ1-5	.	CASSSNQGSNQPQHF	TGTGCCAGCAGCAGCAATCAGGGAAGCAATCAGCCCCAGCATTTT
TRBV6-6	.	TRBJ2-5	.	CASTQGREETQYF	TGTGCCAGCACCCAAGGACGAGAAGAGACCCAGTACTTC
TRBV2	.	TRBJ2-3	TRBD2	CASNFASGRIADTQYF	TGTGCCAGCAATTTTGCTAGCGGGCGAATAGCAGATACGCAGTATTTT
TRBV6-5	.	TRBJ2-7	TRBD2	CASSYSGTSVYEQYF	TGTGCCAGCAGTTACTCGGGGACTAGCGTCTACGAGCAGTACTTC
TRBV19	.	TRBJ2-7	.	CASSSGATYEQYF	TGTGCCAGTAGTAGCGGAGCCACCTACGAGCAGTACTTC
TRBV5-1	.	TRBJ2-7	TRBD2	CASSLTSGMYEQYF	TGCGCCAGCAGCTTGACTAGCGGGATGTACGAGCAGTACTTC
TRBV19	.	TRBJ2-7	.	CASSTGDSYEQYF	TGTGCCAGTAGTACAGGGGACTCCTACGAGCAGTACTTC
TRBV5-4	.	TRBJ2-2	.	CASSPPPKGGTGELFF	TGTGCCAGCAGTCCGCCCCCCAAGGGGGGGACCGGGGAGCTGTTTTTT
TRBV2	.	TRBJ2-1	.	CASTEMVPASEQFF	TGTGCCAGCACTGAAATGGTTCCGGCCAGTGAGCAGTTCTTC
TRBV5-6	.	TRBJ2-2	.	CASSWDIANTGELFF	TGTGCCAGCAGCTGGGACATAGCGAACACCGGGGAGCTGTTTTTT
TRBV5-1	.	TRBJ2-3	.	CASRQQGWRTDTQYF	TGCGCCAGCAGGCAACAGGGTTGGCGCACAGATACGCAGTATTTT
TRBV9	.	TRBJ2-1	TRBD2	CASSVEVGTSGLDEQFF	TGTGCCAGCAGCGTAGAGGTAGGGACTAGCGGGCTCGATGAGCAGTTCTTC
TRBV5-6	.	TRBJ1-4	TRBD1	CASSLRDREVEKLFF	TGTGCCAGCAGCTTGCGTGACAGGGAGGTTGAAAAACTGTTTTTT
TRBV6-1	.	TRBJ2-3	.	CASSGKITDTQYF	TGTGCCAGCAGCGGGAAGATCACAGATACGCAGTATTTT
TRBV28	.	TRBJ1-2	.	CASSIRGAEGYTF	TGTGCCAGCAGTATAAGGGGGGCGGAGGGCTACACCTTC
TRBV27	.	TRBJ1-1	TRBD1	CASSLTGKTEMNTEAFF	TGTGCCAGCAGCCTGACAGGGAAAACAGAAATGAACACTGAAGCTTTCTTT
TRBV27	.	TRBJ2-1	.	CASSAPRQGEEEQFF	TGTGCCAGCAGTGCCCCCCGGCAGGGGGAGGAAGAGCAGTTCTTC
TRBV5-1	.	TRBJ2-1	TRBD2	CASMGSGGPGDEQFF	TGCGCCAGCATGGGGTCGGGAGGGCCCGGAGATGAGCAGTTCTTC
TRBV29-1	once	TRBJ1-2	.	CSVDNGYTF	TGCAGCGTTGATAATGGCTACACCTTC
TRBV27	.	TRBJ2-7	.	CASSLNRALVYEQYF	TGTGCCAGCAGTCTGAATAGGGCCCTCGTGTACGAGCAGTACTTC
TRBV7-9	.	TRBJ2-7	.	CASSAAGNSYEQYF	TGTGCCAGCAGCGCGGCCGGGAACTCCTACGAGCAGTACTTC
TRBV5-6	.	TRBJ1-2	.	CASSLGTGRAYGYTF	TGTGCCAGCAGCTTGGGGACGGGCAGGGCCTATGGCTACACCTTC
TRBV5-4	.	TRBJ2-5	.	CASSARRQVDETQYF	TGTGCCAGCAGCGCCCGGAGACAGGTCGACGAGACCCAGTACTTC
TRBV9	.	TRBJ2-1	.	CASSVGGRSNEQFF	TGCGCCAGCAGCGTAGGGGGACGAAGCAATGAGCAGTTCTTC
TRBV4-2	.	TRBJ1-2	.	CASSPAGNYGYTF	TGTGCCAGCAGCCCCGCAGGGAACTATGGCTACACCTTC
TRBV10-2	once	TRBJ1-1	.	CASRGSGNTEAFF	TGCGCCAGCAGGGGGAGTGGGAACACTGAAGCTTTCTTT
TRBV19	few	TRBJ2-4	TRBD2	CASSITSSGSITNIQYF	TGTGCCAGTAGTATAACGTCTAGCGGGAGTATCACAAACATTCAGTACTTC
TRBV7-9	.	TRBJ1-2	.	CASSPGSSGTTYGYTF	TGTGCCAGCAGCCCGGGGTCGTCAGGGACCACCTATGGCTACACCTTC
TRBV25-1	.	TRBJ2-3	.	CASSDAGTDTQYF	TGTGCCAGCAGTGACGCGGGCACAGATACGCAGTATTTT
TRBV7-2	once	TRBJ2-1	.	CASSLSLTSANEQFF	TGTGCCAGCAGCTTATCGCTTACTAGTGCCAATGAGCAGTTCTTC
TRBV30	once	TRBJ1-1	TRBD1	CAWNRGLGTEAFF	TGTGCCTGGAACAGGGGGCTGGGCACTGAAGCTTTCTTT
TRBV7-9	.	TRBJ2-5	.	CASRRLGTQYF	TGTGCCAGCAGACGCCTAGGGACCCAGTACTTC
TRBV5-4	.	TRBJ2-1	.	CASSDVRNEQFF	TGTGCCAGCAGCGATGTACGCAATGAGCAGTTCTTC
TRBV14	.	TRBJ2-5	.	CASSQDGGAGVETQYF	TGTGCCAGCAGCCAAGATGGTGGTGCAGGGGTAGAGACCCAGTACTTC
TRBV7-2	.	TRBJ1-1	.	CASSHRVRGTEAFF	TGTGCCAGCAGCCACAGGGTTAGGGGCACTGAAGCTTTCTTT
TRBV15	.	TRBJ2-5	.	CATSTGQGGETQYF	TGTGCCACCAGCACAGGACAGGGAGGGGAGACCCAGTACTTC
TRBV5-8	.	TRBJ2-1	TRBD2	CASSLVSGRRYNEQFF	TGTGCCAGCAGCTTGGTAAGCGGGAGGCGATACAATGAGCAGTTCTTC
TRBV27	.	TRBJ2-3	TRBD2	CASSLSMGLAGDPDTQYF	TGTGCCAGCAGTTTATCGATGGGACTAGCGGGAGACCCAGATACGCAGTATTTT
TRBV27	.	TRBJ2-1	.	CASSLRNSINEQFF	TGTGCCAGCAGTTTAAGGAATAGCATCAATGAGCAGTTCTTC
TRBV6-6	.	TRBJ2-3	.	CASSYSVGLDTQYF	TGTGCCAGCAGTTACTCGGTTGGGCTGGATACGCAGTATTTT
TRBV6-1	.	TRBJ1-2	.	CASSERDTGTDGYTF	TGTGCCAGCAGTGAACGAGATACAGGGACGGATGGCTACACCTTC
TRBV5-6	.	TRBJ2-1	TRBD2	CASSLVIWRESDEQFF	TGTGCCAGCAGCTTGGTGATATGGCGGGAGTCTGATGAGCAGTTCTTC
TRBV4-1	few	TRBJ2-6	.	CASSQEIAGVSSGANVLTF	TGCGCCAGCAGCCAAGAAATTGCAGGAGTGAGCTCTGGGGCCAACGTCCTGACTTTC